This T cell receptor (beta chain) was recorded in a study of Graves' ophthalmopathy and Graves' hyperthyroidism. Study context: Peripheral blood was gathered at first diagnosis, ahead of any treatment whatsoever.

Beta-chain TCR CDR3 regions were amplified from RNA transcripts. Following a first-round RT-PCR that used HTBI primers, a second-round multiplex PCR was carried out. TCRdb independently ran MiXCR on the multiplex PCR reads; one entry per CDR3 protein. This table holds just over 600,000 distinct CDR3 sequences, about 20% found once. Hyperthyroidism patients were newly diagnosed, ill under 2 months, and aged 18 to 65 years. Diagnostic conclusions were grounded in clinical symptoms, serum thyroxine, TRAb, thyroid ultrasound and orbital computed tomography. V lost 5 bases, J lost 1 base, and 15 bases lay in between. CDR1 DFQATT and CDR2 SNEGSKA come from the germline V gene (reference sequence). The CDR3 is made up of 15 amino acids. This clonotype has a handful of counts.

The V call is TRBV20-1, the J call TRBJ1-5, with D unresolved. The sequence derives from a woman in her late teens or twenties with stable Graves' hyperthyroidism. Some clones in this sample may be carry-over from other donors' samples. Sequencing was performed on peripheral blood. CDR3 sequence reads: CSASSGRLSNQPQHF. In DNA form, the CDR3 reads TGCAGTGCTTCCTCCGGTAGGCTAAGCAATCAGCCCCAGCATTTT.